The TCR beta chain under discussion was sequenced for a study of blood T cell repertoires in COVID-19. Study background: Whether acute or convalescent, the COVID-19 samples came from the United States, Italy and Spain. In each case, the material was cDNA or gDNA derived from T cells, B-cell-depleted T cells, or PBMCs.

Per the original methods: Estimated nucleated cell counts came from reference gene primer amplification. The assay was immunoSEQ multiplex PCR, and TCRdb's table has in-frame clones only and misses some. V and J calls and clone size are those listed in that table; D and trimming were worked out from the DNA. The sample records around 150,000 clones, about 81% being singletons. This CDR3 contains 16 residues. The germline V gene encodes CDR1 MRHNA and CDR2 SNTAGT. The ends were cut back, 3 bases at V and 0 bases at J, with 9 bases in the middle. Sequencing input: peripheral blood. This rearrangement joins TRBV6-4 to TRBJ2-6; D gene ambiguous. The sequence was obtained from a human donor in a cohort sampled during active COVID-19. The CDR3: CASSDLPGSGANVLTF. In DNA, the CDR3 is TGTGCCAGCAGTGATCTTCCCGGCTCTGGGGCCAACGTCCTGACTTTC.